These 18 T cell receptor beta chains were sequenced from one sample in a study of PD-1 blockade in classical Hodgkin lymphoma. Measured with immunoSEQ multiplex PCR; TCRdb has only the in-frame clones, and not every one. The data show about 21,000 clones, more than 80% seen once. The time point was: cycle 4 day 1 (C4D1), after five to seven weeks of nivolumab. All patients relapsed after autologous stem cell transplantation, and brentuximab vedotin exposure varied. The starting material was peripheral blood mononuclear cells (PBMCs), obtained before the fourth cycle of nivolumab. Receptors were obtained from a human donor with classical Hodgkin lymphoma.

In its sample, this clone was seen once. The V and J genes are TRBV10-3 and TRBJ2-7; a weak D match, TRBD1 (6 bases). The length of the CDR3 is 15 residues. Between the trimmed V and J ends, which lost 3 bases and 3 bases, there was a span of 15 bases. Germline lookup yields CDR1 ENHRY and CDR2 SYGVKD. The CDR3, as DNA: TGTGCCATCAGTGATGGGGGCACCCAAGGCTACGAGCAGTACTTC. It encodes CAISDGGTQGYEQYF.

The chain links TRBV5-1 to TRBJ1-2; TRBD1 matches at 7 bases. V shed 4 bases and J 0 bases; nucleotides not matched to a gene: 3. The CDR3 runs to 14 residues. Germline V gene data show CDR1 as SGHRS and CDR2 as YFSETQ. The CDR3 region is CASSQGTANYGYTF. CDR3 coding DNA: TGCGCCAGCAGCCAAGGGACAGCTAACTATGGCTACACCTTC.

The chain joins TRBV5-1 to TRBJ2-7, with TRBD1 matching 11 bases. This CDR3 is 15 amino acids long. The junction had 4 bases not matched to a gene; V was cut back by 3 bases and J by 2 bases. Germline CDR1 is SGHRS and CDR2 is YFSETQ. The CDR3, as DNA: TGCGCCAGCAGCTCACCGGGACAGGGGGCCTACGAGCAGTACTTC. It specifies CASSSPGQGAYEQYF.

V is TRBV30 and J is TRBJ1-3; D not certain. The V gene's germline CDR1 is GTSNPN and CDR2 SVGIG (reference sequence). The V and J ends lost 4 bases and 0 bases respectively, with 4 bases between them. The CDR3 runs to 12 residues. CDR3 sequence reads: CAWTNSGNTIYF. The CDR3 DNA reads TGTGCCTGGACCAACTCTGGAAACACCATATATTTT.

The chain couples TRBV7-2 to TRBJ2-7, with a weak D call TRBD2 (6 bases). Trimming shortened V by 1 base and J by 1 base, and 14 bases separated the two germline ends. Per germline, CDR1 SGHTA and CDR2 FQGNSA. The CDR3 length is 16 residues. CDR3 region: CASSLDGGSRSYEQYF. The CDR3 DNA is TGTGCCAGCAGCTTAGATGGGGGGAGTCGGTCCTACGAGCAGTACTTC.

The chain is built from TRBV18 and TRBJ1-4; tentatively, D is TRBD1 (5 bases). The CDR3 runs to 14 residues. V was shortened by 6 bases and J by 2 bases, with 10 bases between the two germline ends. Per the germline V gene, CDR1 is KGHSH and CDR2 is LQKENI. CDR3 sequence: CASSPRDTNEKLFF. As DNA, the CDR3 is TGTGCCAGCTCGCCTCGGGACACTAATGAAAAACTGTTTTTT.

The V call is TRBV7-9, the J call TRBJ2-7; D possibly corresponds to TRBD2 (6 bases). The V gene's germline CDR1 is SEHNR and CDR2 FQNEAQ (reference sequence). This CDR3 is 14 amino acids long. Trimming pared 1 base from V and 3 bases from J, leaving 10 bases between. CDR3 nucleotides: TGTGCCAGCAGCTTAGAGCCGGGGGACTACGAGCAGTACTTC. Translating it yields CASSLEPGDYEQYF.

The sample holds one count of this clone. V gene TRBV9 combines with J gene TRBJ2-1; no definite D call. Trimming pared 0 bases from V and 9 bases from J, leaving 7 bases between. Per germline, CDR1 SGDLS and CDR2 YYNGEE. The CDR3 loop spans 12 amino acids. The CDR3 reads CASSVGHTEQFF. CDR3 in DNA: TGTGCCAGCAGCGTAGGGCATACTGAGCAGTTCTTC. Full variable domain (remainder filled in from reference TRBV9 and TRBJ2-1): DSGVTQTPKHLITATGQRVTLRCSPRSGDLSVYWYQQSLDQGLQFLIQYYNGEERAKGNILERFSAQQFPDLHSELNLSSLELGDSALYFCASSVGHTEQFFGPGTRLTVL.

J is TRBJ2-7 and V is TRBV4-2; 7 bases match TRBD2. CDR1 and CDR2 (germline): LGHNA, YNFKEQ. V was pared by 5 bases and J by 2 bases, with 12 bases of the junction left unmatched. This CDR3 region has 16 residues. The CDR3 protein is CASSKTGGNLPYEQYF. The CDR3 region has the DNA TGTGCCAGCAGCAAGACGGGGGGAAATTTACCCTACGAGCAGTACTTC.

The rearrangement joins TRBV2 to TRBJ2-3, with a tentative D call TRBD1 (5 bases). The germline CDR1 and CDR2 sequences are SNHLY and FYNNEI. Trimming removed 5 bases from V and 6 bases from J, with 12 bases in between. This CDR3 is built from 13 residues. The CDR3 nucleotides are TGTGCCAGCAGTTACAGGTTTGGGGATACGCAGTATTTT. Encoded protein: CASSYRFGDTQYF.

The genes are TRBV11-2 and TRBJ2-3; D unclear. The CDR3 contains 15 residues. V was trimmed by 2 bases and J by 0 bases, leaving 9 bases between them. Germline V gene lookup returns CDR1 SGHAT and CDR2 FQNNGV. DNA for the CDR3: TGTGCCAGCAGCTTAACGGCGCTTAGCACAGATACGCAGTATTTT. Translated, it gives CASSLTALSTDTQYF.

The chain has TRBV6-5 and TRBJ2-7; 8 bases fit TRBD2. CDR1 and CDR2 (germline): MNHEY, SVGAGI. This CDR3 region has 12 residues. Losses at the gene ends were 10 bases for V and 6 bases for J; bases not matched to a gene: 8. The DNA of the CDR3 is TGTGCCATCACCGGGGGGGGAGGCGAGCAGTACTTC. This gives the protein CAITGGGGEQYF.

The chain carries TRBV11-1 and TRBJ2-5, with D tentatively TRBD2 (5 bases). This CDR3 spans 15 amino acids. Trimming left V 3 bases short and J 0 bases short, with 11 bases between. Germline loops: CDR1 SGHAT, CDR2 FQDESV (reference sequence). The chain's CDR3 is CASSLGAVYQETQYF. As DNA, the CDR3 is TGTGCCAGCAGCTTGGGAGCGGTGTACCAAGAGACCCAGTACTTC.

The J gene is TRBJ2-5, the V gene TRBV11-2, with 9 nucleotides matching TRBD1. Germline V lookup: CDR1 SGHAT, CDR2 FQNNGV. The CDR3 runs to 17 residues. V gave up 5 bases and J gave up 5 bases; unmatched junction bases: 15. The DNA of the CDR3 is TGTGCCAGCAGCCCTGGCGGGACAGGGCCATGGGGGGAGACCCAGTACTTC. It codes for CASSPGGTGPWGETQYF.

This rearrangement joins TRBV16 to TRBJ2-7; D call uncertain. V lost 4 bases and J lost 4, with 8 bases in between. This CDR3 has 12 amino acids. The germline V gene has CDR1 KGHSY and CDR2 FQNENV. CDR3 nucleotide sequence: TGTGCCAGCAGCCTACTAACTTACGAGCAGTACTTC. Protein: CASSLLTYEQYF.

This chain connects TRBV7-2 to TRBJ2-1, with TRBD2 matching 13 bases. This CDR3 is 15 amino acids long. The V segment lost 5 bases and the J segment 9 bases; nucleotides outside the gene matches: 7. Germline values: CDR1 SGHTA, CDR2 FQGNSA. The CDR3 loop reads CASSGGLAGAGEQFF. The CDR3 DNA follows: TGTGCCAGCAGCGGCGGACTAGCGGGAGCCGGTGAGCAGTTCTTC.

The chain carries TRBV7-9 and TRBJ2-7; 7 nucleotides align to TRBD1. Trimming took 5 bases from V and 5 from J; bases not matched to a gene: 15. The CDR3 sequence is 16 residues long. Germline-derived CDR1 and CDR2 are SEHNR and FQNEAQ (reference sequence). The CDR3 loop is CASSPRQGAYRNEQYF. CDR3 DNA: TGTGCCAGCAGCCCGAGACAGGGAGCTTACAGGAACGAGCAGTACTTC.

CDR3 nucleotides: TGTGCCAGCAGTGAAGAATGGTCCAATGAAAAACTGTTTTTT. Its protein is CASSEEWSNEKLFF. V usage is TRBV2 and J usage is TRBJ1-4; D uncertain. Trimming took off 1 base at V and 5 bases at J, with 8 bases between the two ends. The CDR3 contains 14 residues. In germline, CDR1 is SNHLY, CDR2 FYNNEI.